One and the same sample provided the 29 T cell receptor beta chains below, sequenced in a study of T cells after yellow fever vaccination. TCRdb independently ran MiXCR on the 5' RACE reads; one entry per CDR3 protein. This sample has 300,000 to 400,000 distinct CDR3 sequences, with 8.7% found just once. The sequences come from PBMCs, collected on the day of the first yellow fever vaccination. Source of these receptors: a man in his late teens or twenties who received the YFV17D yellow fever vaccine.

In this sample, this clonotype turned up a few times. The chain combines TRBV4-2 with TRBJ1-3; possible D gene TRBD1, 5 bases. CDR1 LGHNA and CDR2 YNFKEQ come from the germline V gene. The CDR3 has 17 amino acids. Trimming took off 1 base at V and 0 bases at J, with 13 bases between the two ends. The CDR3 DNA reads as TGTGCCAGCAGCCAAGGCACAACAGGCTACTCTGGAAACACCATATATTTT. It specifies CASSQGTTGYSGNTIYF.

The chain uses TRBV7-9 and TRBJ2-3; D is uncertain. The germline V gene encodes CDR1 SEHNR and CDR2 FQNEAQ (reference sequence). This CDR3 region has 15 residues. V lost 5 bases and J 7 bases, leaving 19 bases between the germline ends. The CDR3 region has the DNA TGTGCCAGCAGCCTCCCGGCAGCCGTAGTGAATACGCAGTATTTT. Protein: CASSLPAAVVNTQYF.

The CDR3, as DNA: TGCGCCAGCAGTTCCTCGGGAGTGGGATTTACCCAGTACTTC. This sequence encodes CASSSSGVGFTQYF. V is TRBV4-1 and J is TRBJ2-5, with a tentative D call TRBD2 (6 bases). This CDR3 region has 14 residues. Germline CDR1 MGHRA, CDR2 YSYEKL. The V gene lost 6 bases and the J gene lost 8 bases, with 19 bases spanning the gap.

The chain recombines TRBV27 with TRBJ2-3, with a weak D call TRBD1 (5 bases). V was pared by 4 bases and J by 5 bases, with 13 bases between. The CDR3 totals 14 residues. From germline, CDR1 is MNHEY and CDR2 SMNVEV (reference sequence). The CDR3 sequence is CASSSRGIRDTQYF. In nucleotides, the CDR3 is TGTGCCAGCAGTTCTAGGGGCATAAGAGATACGCAGTATTTT.

This clonotype was seen many times. The genes are TRBV6-2 or TRBV6-3 and TRBJ2-3; TRBD2 aligns across 7 bases. V dropped 6 bases and J dropped 0; count of bases not matched to a gene: 3. The CDR3 covers 14 residues. Germline values: CDR1 MNHEY, CDR2 SVGEGT. CDR3 nucleotide sequence: TGTGCCAGCAGCGGACTAGGGAGCACAGATACGCAGTATTTT. It is translated as CASSGLGSTDTQYF.

This chain connects TRBV7-9 to TRBJ2-7; either TRBD1 or TRBD2 may supply D (5 bases each). This CDR3 is 15 amino acids long. Germline V gene data show CDR1 as SEHNR and CDR2 as FQNEAQ (reference sequence). The ends were cut back, 1 base at V and 4 bases at J, with 14 bases in the middle. DNA of the CDR3: TGTGCCAGCAGCTTAGGATCCGGGACCCTGTACGAGCAGTACTTC. This sequence encodes CASSLGSGTLYEQYF.

The count of this clonotype is one. The chain is built from TRBV11-2 and TRBJ2-2; 9 bases match TRBD1. CDR3 length: 15 amino acids. Trimming took 5 bases from V and 5 from J; bases not matched to a gene: 6. Germline V gene sequence: CDR1 SGHAT, CDR2 FQNNGV. The CDR3 loop is CASSARDRATGELFF. The CDR3 nucleotides read TGTGCCAGCAGCGCCCGGGACAGGGCGACCGGGGAGCTGTTTTTT.

The chain recombines TRBV24-1 with TRBJ2-2; TRBD1 agrees at 7 bases. The germline V gene encodes CDR1 KGHDR and CDR2 SFDVKD. Trimming took 10 bases from V and 3 from J; bases not matched to a gene: 10. The CDR3 covers 15 residues. The CDR3 DNA follows: TGTGCCACTTCTCCCGGGACAGATTACACCGGGGAGCTGTTTTTT. Translated: CATSPGTDYTGELFF.

The V and J genes are TRBV20-1 and TRBJ1-6, with TRBD1 as a possible D gene (5 bases). Germline V gene lookup returns CDR1 DFQATT and CDR2 SNEGSKA (reference sequence). This CDR3 contains 18 residues. Trimming left V 2 bases short and J 8 bases short, with 25 bases between. The CDR3 reads CSARLVGPSLRGDSPLHF. The CDR3 coding sequence is TGCAGTGCTAGATTAGTTGGACCTTCCCTTAGGGGAGATTCACCCCTCCACTTT.

In its sample, this clonotype was seen a few times. The gene calls are TRBV2 and TRBJ2-5; the D is unclear. The CDR3 has 15 amino acids. With 5 bases removed from V and 1 base from J, the gap between germline ends came to 14 bases. Germline V gene lookup returns CDR1 SNHLY and CDR2 FYNNEI. The CDR3 reads CASSLGRNLQETQYF. Here the CDR3 DNA reads TGTGCCAGCAGTTTAGGACGGAACCTCCAAGAGACCCAGTACTTC. Full variable domain (missing parts from reference TRBV2 and TRBJ2-5): EPEVTQTPSHQVTQMGQEVILRCVPISNHLYFYWYRQILGQKVEFLVSFYNNEISEKSEIFDDQFSVERPDGSNFTLKIRSTKLEDSAMYFCASSLGRNLQETQYFGPGTRLLVL.

This clonotype was picked up a small number of times. The chain carries TRBV19 and TRBJ2-7; a weak D match, TRBD1 (7 bases). CDR3 size: 13 residues. Trimming took off 4 bases at V and 6 bases at J, with 13 bases between the two ends. Germline CDR1 reads LNHDA; CDR2 reads SQIVND (reference sequence). The CDR3: CASSTQGGTEQYV. The CDR3 nucleotides read TGTGCCAGTAGTACCCAGGGGGGAACCGAGCAGTACGTC.

The rearrangement links TRBV18 to TRBJ2-4; D tentatively reads TRBD1 or TRBD2 (5 bases each). CDR1 and CDR2 from the germline V gene are KGHSH and LQKENI. This CDR3 spans 14 amino acids. V shed 6 bases and J shed 9 bases, with 18 bases lying between them. The CDR3 region is CASSQSGDVSIQYF. The CDR3 DNA reads as TGTGCCAGCTCTCAATCCGGGGACGTGAGCATTCAGTACTTC.

This clonotype has only a few counts. The chain joins TRBV2 to TRBJ2-1; D gene unclear. This CDR3 is 12 amino acids long. Trimming removed 2 bases at V and 14 bases at J, with 13 bases between. CDR1 is SNHLY and CDR2 is FYNNEI in the germline V gene. The CDR3 loop is CASSERLGEKFF. In DNA, the CDR3 is TGTGCCAGCAGTGAAAGGCTAGGCGAGAAGTTCTTC.

This clonotype was recorded a few times. This chain joins TRBV4-3 and TRBJ2-5; tentative D call: TRBD2 (5 bases). Deletions cut 0 bases from V and 9 bases from J, with 17 bases between. CDR3 length: 15 residues. Germline values: CDR1 LGHNA, CDR2 YSLEER. The CDR3 DNA reads TGCGCCAGCAGCCAAGACCGTCTAGCTAATACGGCCCAGTACTTC. It encodes CASSQDRLANTAQYF.

Ten or more counts support this clonotype. The chain has TRBV7-9 and TRBJ2-5; D gene unclear. The germline CDR1 and CDR2 sequences are SEHNR and FQNEAQ (reference sequence). V was cut by 5 bases and J by 4 bases, with 17 bases left in between. The CDR3 contains 15 residues. The CDR3 DNA sequence: TGTGCCAGCAGCCTTGGTGGGATCTGGGGAGAGACCCAGTACTTC. Its protein is CASSLGGIWGETQYF. The variable domain in full, completed from reference TRBV7-9 and TRBJ2-5, reads DTGVSQNPRHKITKRGQNVTFRCDPISEHNRLYWYRQTLGQGPEFLTYFQNEAQLEKSRLLSDRFSAERPKGSFSTLEIQRTEQGDSAMYLCASSLGGIWGETQYFGPGTRLLVL.

V usage is TRBV28 and J usage is TRBJ2-7; D not certain. V shed 3 bases and J shed 7 bases, with 13 bases lying between them. The CDR3 spans 13 residues. Per the germline V gene, CDR1 is MDHEN and CDR2 is SYDVKM. This CDR3 is CASSLSPSREQYF. The CDR3 DNA reads as TGTGCCAGCAGTTTGTCTCCAAGTAGAGAGCAGTACTTC.

This clonotype was counted a few times. The rearrangement joins TRBV12-3 or TRBV12-4 to TRBJ2-7; D assignment may be TRBD1 or TRBD2 (5 bases each). The V and J ends lost 3 bases and 3 bases respectively, with 9 bases between them. The length of the CDR3 is 13 residues. CDR3 DNA sequence: TGTGCCAGCAGTTTCCCAGGGAGCTACGAGCAGTACTTC. This gives the protein CASSFPGSYEQYF.

This clonotype has just a few counts. The rearrangement joins TRBV21-1 to TRBJ1-4; the D segment call TRBD1 is taken from the table without a DNA check. TRBV21-1 is recorded as a pseudogene. The length of the CDR3 is 15 residues. CDR3 DNA sequence: TGTGCCAGCAGCAACCCGGGACACCGTCCTCAAAAACTGTTTTTT. Protein product: CASSNPGHRPQKLFF.

This clonotype was counted only a few times. This rearrangement joins TRBV4-3 to TRBJ1-1, with no clear D. The CDR3 totals 13 residues. The V and J ends lost 0 bases and 6 bases respectively, with 8 bases between them. Germline CDR1 LGHNA, CDR2 YSLEER. The CDR3 loop reads CASSQDRFAEAFF. CDR3 nucleotides: TGCGCCAGCAGCCAAGACAGGTTCGCTGAAGCTTTCTTT.

V usage is TRBV6-2 or TRBV6-3 and J usage is TRBJ2-7; D may correspond to TRBD1 or TRBD2 (5 bases each). V dropped 2 bases and J dropped 0 bases, with 11 bases sitting between them. CDR1 is MNHEY and CDR2 is SVGEGT in the germline V gene. The CDR3 runs to 15 residues. CDR3 in DNA: TGTGCCAGCAGTTACCACAGGAGGAGCTCCTACGAGCAGTACGTC. Translation: CASSYHRRSSYEQYV.

This chain uses TRBV10-2 with TRBJ2-5; 7 bases match TRBD2. This CDR3 comprises 15 residues. Per the germline V gene, CDR1 is WSHSY and CDR2 is SAAADI. The V segment lost 3 bases and the J segment 2 bases; nucleotides outside the gene matches: 6. The CDR3 DNA follows: TGCGCCAGCAGTGACGGCGGGGGAGTACAAGAGACCCAGTACTTC. Translation: CASSDGGGVQETQYF.

This clonotype turned up a few times. The chain links TRBV5-1 to TRBJ2-1; D gene unclear. Trimming pared 4 bases from V and 7 bases from J, leaving 6 bases between. Per the germline V gene, CDR1 is SGHRS and CDR2 is YFSETQ. The CDR3 has 11 amino acids. CDR3 bases: TGCGCCAGCAGCCCATCAAATGAGCAGTTCTTC. This sequence encodes CASSPSNEQFF.

This chain uses TRBV4-2 with TRBJ2-2; D gene ambiguous. Trimming stripped 3 bases from V and 9 bases from J, with 8 bases between. CDR3 size: 12 residues. Germline lookup yields CDR1 LGHNA and CDR2 YNFKEQ. For the CDR3, the DNA is TGTGCCAGCAGCCAGGTGGAGAGGGAGCTGTTTTTT. Translating gives CASSQVERELFF.

This clonotype was counted a few times. The V gene is TRBV19, the J gene TRBJ2-3; 7 bases align to TRBD2. CDR3 size: 15 residues. Germline values: CDR1 LNHDA, CDR2 SQIVND (reference sequence). The V gene end was trimmed by 5 bases and the J gene end by 7 bases; junction bases not matched to a gene: 12. The CDR3 region is CASSPGGAGRNTQYF. The CDR3, as DNA: TGTGCCAGTAGTCCGGGCGGGGCCGGGAGGAATACGCAGTATTTT.

The chain combines TRBV19 with TRBJ2-7; weak D call: TRBD1 (6 bases). CDR1 is LNHDA and CDR2 is SQIVND in the germline V gene (reference sequence). This CDR3 is built from 14 residues. Trimming pared 2 bases from V and 2 bases from J, leaving 10 bases between. The chain's CDR3 is CASSIMAGAYEQYF. The CDR3 nucleotides read TGTGCCAGTAGTATAATGGCAGGGGCCTACGAGCAGTACTTC.

Only a few counts were recorded for this clonotype. This chain connects TRBV5-1 to TRBJ2-3; tentatively, D is TRBD2 (6 bases). V shed 3 bases and J shed 3 bases, with 14 bases lying between them. The CDR3 spans 15 residues. CDR1 is SGHRS and CDR2 is YFSETQ in the germline V gene. The CDR3 DNA follows: TGCGCCAGCAGCTCTCGGGGCGGGGATACAGATACGCAGTATTTT. This encodes CASSSRGGDTDTQYF.

The chain has TRBV9 and TRBJ2-1, with D perhaps matching TRBD2 (5 bases). Germline V gene lookup returns CDR1 SGDLS and CDR2 YYNGEE. The CDR3 runs to 16 residues. The V end lost 3 bases, the J end lost 3 bases, and 16 bases lay between the germline ends. CDR3 DNA: TGTGCCAGCAGCGCCCGGACTTTTCCCATCTACAATGAGCAGTTCTTC. Translation gives CASSARTFPIYNEQFF.

The table lists this clonotype with a few counts. The junction differs from germline at one of its ends, possibly a read error. The V gene is TRBV6-1, the J gene TRBJ2-1; unclear D gene. The CDR3 has 14 amino acids. Germline V lookup: CDR1 MNHNS, CDR2 SASEGT. Here the CDR3 reads CASSEKRMGTSHHF. Written as DNA, the CDR3 is TGTGCCAGCAGTGAAAAGAGGATGGGAACCTCACACCATTTC.

The chain employs TRBV6-5 and TRBJ1-1, with D perhaps matching TRBD1 (6 bases). V was trimmed by 2 bases and J by 0 bases, leaving 16 bases between them. CDR1 is MNHEY and CDR2 is SVGAGI in the germline V gene. CDR3 size: 17 residues. The DNA of the CDR3 is TGTGCCAGCAGTTACGGGGGCGTTGAAGGGGTGAACACTGAAGCTTTCTTT. It translates to CASSYGGVEGVNTEAFF.